The T cell receptor (beta chain) under discussion was sequenced for a study of T cell repertoires in cytomegalovirus infection (dated by TCRdb to between 2018 and 2021). The study in broad terms: Donor HLA type was relevant to the analysis, as public TCR beta signatures indicated carriage of CMV infection together with the matching HLA type.

Study-level results and caveats: Carriers of CMV infection plus the relevant HLA type were discriminated by the cumulative frequency of public TCR beta family members in the study cohort and in an independent approximately 360-donor cohort. In the ex vivo response, HLA-C-restricted CMV-specific TCR beta clonotypes were dominant, and in two of eight donors the single most frequent clonotype came from this HLA-C-restricted group.

Notes on this clonotype: Its antigen is not yet known. No base-level quality is on record; no much larger clone is a single base apart.

The trim is 7 bases for V and 0 bases for J, with a gap of 6 bases between the germline ends. The CDR1 and CDR2 encoded by the germline V gene are SQVTM and ANQGSEA. CDR3 length: 12 amino acids, cysteine to phenylalanine. The retained sequence is limited to the CDR3, 36 bases, with the frame set at the first base. The sample was run on an Illumina HiSeq 1500. Using fastp at Q25 and MiXCR, TCRdb reprocessed the public reads and kept productive beta chains. Rows matching on CDR3 protein sequence are summarized as one entry with the most common DNA and genes. The sample yields over 150,000 distinct CDR3 sequences; 17% were counted once. The top ten constitute around 25% of the sample.

This sequence uses TRBV29-1 and TRBJ2-2, and the D gene may be TRBD2, 5 bases matching. Input material: CD8+ T cells from PBMCs. This TCR came from a human donor in good health (CMV status not recorded). Some clones in this sample may be carry-over from other donors' samples. The DNA sequence follows: TGCAGCGGGCGGGCGAACACCGGGGAGCTGTTTTTT. The translation is CSGRANTGELFF.